Detailed here is one TCR beta chain. Antigen unknown. Trimming pared 2 bases from V and 4 bases from J, leaving 5 bases between. The CDR3 loop spans 12 amino acids. Looked up from germline, CDR1 is SGHAT and CDR2 is FQNNGV. The data are from a study of T cell responses to AZD1222 COVID-19 vaccine. General observations from the study: Donors in the cohort were predominantly white British and more often female, and clonal diversity was possibly underestimated. Spike-wide coverage was observed for vaccine-associated CD4 TCRs, with dominant responses at 160-218 and 743-854. An increase in Spike-specific TCR breadth and depth was observed after two AZD1222 doses. Baseline antibody screening turned up just a handful of seropositive AZD1222 recipients.

TCRdb's copy holds only in-frame clones and misses some; the assay was immunoSEQ multiplex PCR. Here the sample spans about 120,000 clones, 80% to 90% being singletons. Sequencing used peripheral blood, obtained on day 0 of MenACWY control vaccination. The TCR originated in an adult in good health. The rearrangement links TRBV11-2 to TRBJ1-2; D gene unclear. CDR3 coding DNA: TGTGCCAGCAGCTTAAGGACCTATGGCTACACCTTC. This encodes CASSLRTYGYTF.